The sample holds a few counts of the clone carrying this T cell receptor (beta chain). The antigen remains undetermined. The sample originates from a study of blood T cells in healthy people across ages. Study results and limitations: Long-lived and aged donors differed, with more naive CD4+ cells and higher diversity in the long-lived. The unsorted PBMCs prevented any conclusive comparison of naive versus antigen-experienced cells.

The ends were cut back, 0 bases at V and 3 bases at J, with 7 bases in the middle. The CDR3 has 13 amino acids. Germline V lookup: CDR1 DFQATT, CDR2 SNEGSKA (reference sequence). The authors ran a second PCR of 7 to 11 cycles using a sample-barcoded 5' primer and a J-beta primer mix. Each cDNA molecule was tagged by a template-switch adaptor with 12 random nucleotides. MiXCR was run by TCRdb on the 5' RACE reads, yielding one entry per CDR3 protein. The table has about 1.7 million distinct CDR3 sequences, roughly 27% seen once. Whenever a sample was processed, at least 7 million PBMCs were isolated. This TCR came from a young woman in good health. The sample consisted of blood. The chain couples TRBV20-1 to TRBJ2-3, with D hard to call. The DNA for the CDR3 is TGCAGTGCTAGAGATTTCGCGACAGATACGCAGTATTTT. It encodes CSARDFATDTQYF.